This T cell receptor beta chain derives from a study of control samples from healthy donors and cancer patients. The germline V gene has CDR1 GTSNPN and CDR2 SVGIG (reference sequence). V trimming: 2 bases; J trimming: 8 bases; junction bases outside the gene matches: 6. The CDR3 is 15 residues long. The protocol was immunoSEQ multiplex PCR, while the TCRdb copy is restricted to in-frame clones and leaves out a portion. The data contain 150,000 to 180,000 clones, over 85% of them seen just once; the ten biggest clones take up approximately 5.7%. Sample: blood. This chain joins TRBV30 and TRBJ2-1, with 13 nucleotides matching TRBD2. This TCR was recovered from a man aged 40-49 years in good health. CDR3 region: CAWSKGLAGWDEQFF. The CDR3 coding sequence is TGTGCCTGGAGTAAGGGACTAGCGGGGTGGGATGAGCAGTTCTTC.